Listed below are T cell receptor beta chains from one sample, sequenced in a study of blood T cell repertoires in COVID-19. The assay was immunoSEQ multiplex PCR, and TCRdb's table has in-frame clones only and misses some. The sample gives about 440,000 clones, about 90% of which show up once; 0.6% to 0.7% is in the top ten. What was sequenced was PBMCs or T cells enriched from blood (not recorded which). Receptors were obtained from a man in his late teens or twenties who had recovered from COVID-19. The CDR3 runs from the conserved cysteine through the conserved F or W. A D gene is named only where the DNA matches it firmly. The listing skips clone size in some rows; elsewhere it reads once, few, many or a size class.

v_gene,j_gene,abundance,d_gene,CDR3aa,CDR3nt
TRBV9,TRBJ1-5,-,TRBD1,CASSATGGNQPQHF,TGTGCCAGCAGCGCAACAGGGGGCAATCAGCCCCAGCATTTT
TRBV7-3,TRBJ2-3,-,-,CASSLRGFTDTQYF,TGTGCCAGCAGCCTCCGAGGATTCACAGATACGCAGTATTTT
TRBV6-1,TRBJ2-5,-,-,CASSEWRDGEEPQYF,TGTGCCAGCAGTGAATGGAGGGACGGGGAAGAGCCCCAGTACTTC
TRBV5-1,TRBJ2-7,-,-,CASSLDAGEYEQYF,TGCGCCAGCAGCTTGGACGCAGGGGAGTACGAGCAGTACTTC
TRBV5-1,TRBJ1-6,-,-,CASSPSGTLNSPLHF,TGCGCCAGCAGCCCGTCCGGGACTCTTAATTCACCCCTCCACTTT
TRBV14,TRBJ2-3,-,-,CASSLQGTDTQYF,TGTGCCAGCAGCCTCCAGGGTACAGATACGCAGTATTTT
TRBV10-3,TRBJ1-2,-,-,CAISESGEVSGPIPTLFYGYTF,TGTGCCATCAGTGAGTCGGGGGAGGTTTCGGGCCCGATACCCACCCTCTTCTATGGCTACACCTTC
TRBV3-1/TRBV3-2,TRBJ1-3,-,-,CASSRIDGTPGVQGNTIYF,TGTGCCAGCAGCCGAATCGACGGAACTCCCGGGGTTCAGGGAAACACCATATATTTT
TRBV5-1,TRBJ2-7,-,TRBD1,CASSSDRDRHNFYEQYF,TGCGCCAGCAGCTCGGACAGGGACCGCCACAACTTCTACGAGCAGTACTTC
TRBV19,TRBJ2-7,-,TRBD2,CASSTPGLSSYEQYF,TGTGCCAGTAGTACGCCGGGACTAAGCTCCTACGAGCAGTACTTC
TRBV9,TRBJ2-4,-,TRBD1,CASSRDRGNIQYF,TGTGCCAGCAGCAGGGACAGGGGAAACATTCAGTACTTC
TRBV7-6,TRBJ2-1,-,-,CASLIVGDTSYLYNEQFF,TGTGCCAGCCTCATCGTCGGGGATACGTCCTATCTTTACAATGAGCAGTTCTTC
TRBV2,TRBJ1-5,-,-,CASSVDRGQPQHF,TGTGCCAGCAGCGTGGACCGGGGTCAGCCCCAGCATTTT
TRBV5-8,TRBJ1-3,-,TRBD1,CASSLTGVGNTIYF,TGTGCCAGCAGCTTGACAGGGGTTGGAAACACCATATATTTT
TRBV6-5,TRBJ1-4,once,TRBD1,CASSYSAGGNEKLFF,TGTGCCAGCAGTTACTCGGCAGGGGGCAATGAAAAACTGTTTTTT
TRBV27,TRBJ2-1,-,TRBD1,CASSLSGGQGDGNEQFF,TGTGCCAGCAGTTTATCGGGGGGACAGGGGGACGGCAATGAGCAGTTCTTC
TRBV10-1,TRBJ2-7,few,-,CASSAPTGSEQYF,TGCGCCAGCAGTGCCCCAACAGGTTCCGAGCAGTACTTC
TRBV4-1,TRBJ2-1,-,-,CASSQDRTSSYNEQFF,TGCGCCAGCAGCCAAGATCGAACGAGCTCCTACAATGAGCAGTTCTTC
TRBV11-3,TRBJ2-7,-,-,CASSLGQTYEQYF,TGTGCCAGCAGCTTAGGGCAGACCTACGAGCAGTACTTC
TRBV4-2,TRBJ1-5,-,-,CASSQEVGALLHF,TGTGCCAGCAGCCAAGAGGTAGGGGCGCTTCTGCATTTT
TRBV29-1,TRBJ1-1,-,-,CSVVYGIEAFF,TGCAGCGTTGTTTATGGCATTGAAGCTTTCTTT
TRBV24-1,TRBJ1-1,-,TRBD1,CATPRGRGEAFF,TGTGCCACCCCCAGGGGGCGAGGTGAAGCTTTCTTT
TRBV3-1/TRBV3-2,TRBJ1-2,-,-,CASSQDGTKGGGYTF,TGTGCCAGCAGCCAAGATGGCACCAAAGGGGGTGGCTACACCTTC
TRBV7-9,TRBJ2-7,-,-,CASSLEGAGEQYF,TGTGCCAGCAGCTTAGAGGGGGCGGGAGAGCAGTACTTC
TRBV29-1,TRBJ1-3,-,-,CSVEVGNTIYF,TGCAGCGTCGAGGTGGGAAACACCATATATTTT
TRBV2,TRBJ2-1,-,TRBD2,CASLSGGGAYNEQFF,TGTGCCAGCCTTAGCGGGGGGGGAGCCTACAATGAGCAGTTCTTC
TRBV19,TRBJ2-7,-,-,CARIPGILYEQYF,TGTGCCAGAATACCAGGGATTCTCTACGAGCAGTACTTC
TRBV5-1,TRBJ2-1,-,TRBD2,CASSWVGEGEQFF,TGCGCCAGCAGCTGGGTCGGGGAGGGTGAGCAGTTCTTC
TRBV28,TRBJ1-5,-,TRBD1,CASSPGTDNQPQHF,TGTGCCAGCAGCCCCGGGACAGACAATCAGCCCCAGCATTTT
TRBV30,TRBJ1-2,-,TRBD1,CASRPGTGDGYTF,TGTGCCTCCCGACCCGGGACAGGTGATGGCTACACCTTC
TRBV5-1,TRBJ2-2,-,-,CASSWRDSPAGELFF,TGCGCCAGCAGCTGGAGGGACAGCCCAGCCGGGGAGCTGTTTTTT
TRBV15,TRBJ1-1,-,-,CATSTVKGSGAFF,TGTGCCACCAGCACGGTAAAGGGGTCCGGAGCTTTCTTT
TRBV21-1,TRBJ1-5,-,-,CASSTPSVQPQHF,TGTGCCAGCAGCACCCCGTCGGTGCAGCCCCAGCATTTT
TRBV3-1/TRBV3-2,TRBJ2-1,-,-,CASSQGNGDSYNEQFF,TGTGCCAGCAGCCAAGGGAACGGGGATTCATACAATGAGCAGTTCTTC
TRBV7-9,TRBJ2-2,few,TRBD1,CASSYDAVTGKTGELFF,TGTGCCAGCAGCTACGACGCCGTGACAGGGAAGACCGGGGAGCTGTTTTTT
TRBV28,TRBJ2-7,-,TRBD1,CASSQPRTGFEQYF,TGTGCCAGCAGCCAACCGCGGACAGGTTTCGAGCAGTACTTC
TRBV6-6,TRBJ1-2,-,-,CASSYPAGIGTIGYTF,TGTGCCAGCAGTTACCCCGCGGGAATTGGCACTATTGGCTACACCTTC
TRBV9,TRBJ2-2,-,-,CASSVEGFGEDTGELFF,TGTGCCAGCAGCGTAGAGGGATTCGGGGAAGACACCGGGGAGCTGTTTTTT
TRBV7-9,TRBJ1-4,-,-,CASSLLETKLFF,TGTGCCAGCAGCTTATTGGAGACTAAACTGTTTTTT
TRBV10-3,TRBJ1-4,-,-,CATRPGATNEKLFF,TGTGCCACCCGGCCAGGTGCAACTAATGAAAAACTGTTTTTT
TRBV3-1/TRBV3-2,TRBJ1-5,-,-,CASSQAAGGPQHF,TGTGCCAGCAGCCAAGCGGCGGGTGGGCCCCAGCATTTT
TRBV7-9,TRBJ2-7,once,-,CASSWNRESYEQYF,TGTGCCAGCAGCTGGAACAGGGAGTCCTACGAGCAGTACTTC
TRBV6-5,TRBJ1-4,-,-,CASSYRGSGANEKLFF,TGTGCCAGCAGTTACAGGGGGTCTGGTGCTAATGAAAAACTGTTTTTT
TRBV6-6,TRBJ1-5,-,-,CASSRRPPGGGQPQHF,TGTGCCAGCAGTCGACGGCCTCCGGGGGGAGGTCAGCCCCAGCATTTT
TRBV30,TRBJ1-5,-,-,CAWSVNAAGNQPQHF,TGTGCCTGGAGTGTTAACGCGGCTGGCAATCAGCCCCAGCATTTT
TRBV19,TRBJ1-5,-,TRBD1,CASSVTGGQPQHF,TGTGCCAGTAGTGTGACAGGGGGGCAGCCCCAGCATTTT
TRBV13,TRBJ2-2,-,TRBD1,CASSLVRKFLRDRVNTGELFF,TGTGCCAGCAGCTTAGTGCGTAAGTTTCTTCGGGACAGGGTGAACACCGGGGAGCTGTTTTTT
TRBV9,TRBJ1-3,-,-,CASSVGGGRSGNTIYF,TGTGCCAGCAGCGTAGGTGGGGGCCGCTCTGGAAACACCATATATTTT
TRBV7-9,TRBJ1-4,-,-,CASSPAGGEKLFF,TGTGCCAGCAGCCCGGCGGGCGGCGAAAAACTGTTTTTT
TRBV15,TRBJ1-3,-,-,CATSEGSSGNTIYF,TGTGCCACCAGTGAAGGGAGCTCTGGAAACACCATATATTTT
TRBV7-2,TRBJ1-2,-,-,CASSLALQGSYGYTF,TGTGCCAGCAGCTTAGCCCTCCAGGGGAGCTATGGCTACACCTTC
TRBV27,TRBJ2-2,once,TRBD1,CASGKAGGNTGELFF,TGTGCCAGCGGAAAGGCAGGGGGAAACACCGGGGAGCTGTTTTTT
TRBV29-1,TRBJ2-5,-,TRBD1,CSAGGETQYF,TGCAGCGCAGGGGGCGAGACCCAGTACTTC